This T cell receptor beta chain emerged from a study of identical twins. After template switching added a universal primer site, the resulting cDNA carried unique molecular identifiers. TCRdb reprocessed the 5' RACE reads with MiXCR, giving one entry per CDR3 protein. Among approximately 500,000 distinct CDR3 sequences listed, approximately 25% were seen once. Germline V gene data show CDR1 as DFQATT and CDR2 as SNEGSKA (reference sequence). V was clipped by 0 bases and J by 8 bases, with 19 bases between them. The CDR3 contains 15 residues. The sample was also reused in another study, on T cells expressing NK-cell markers. Per that paper: Dominant NKG2C+ clonotypes were found to form about 1.0-7.5% of CD8+ T cells in six donors. The leading position in the CD3+CD56-NKG2C+ fraction of a handful of donors also went to these clonotypes.

What was sequenced was CD4+ T cells sorted from blood. This clonotype was sampled from a woman in her late teens or twenties in good health. The rearrangement uses TRBV20-1 and TRBJ1-2, with D perhaps TRBD1 (6 bases). As DNA, the CDR3 is TGCAGTGCTAGAGATTTGAGAGGGGGAGTTGGGGGCTACACCTTC. Protein: CSARDLRGGVGGYTF.